Given below is one T cell receptor beta chain in context. The junction does not match germline at one end; this may be a read error. This entry is derived from a study of Graves' ophthalmopathy and Graves' hyperthyroidism. Beta-chain TCR CDR3 regions were amplified from RNA transcripts. HTBI-primed RT-PCR formed the first round, and a multiplex PCR formed the second. A single record per CDR3 protein comes from TCRdb applying MiXCR to the multiplex PCR reads. The profile covers about 700,000 distinct CDR3 sequences, with roughly two fifths appearing a single time and 3.3% taken by the ten largest. Germline CDR1 is SQVTM and CDR2 is ANQGSEA. There are 14 residues in the CDR3.

The chain is built from TRBV29-1 and TRBJ2-6; TRBD2 is a possible D gene (6 bases). The TCR was taken from an adult man with Graves' ophthalmopathy. Material for sequencing was peripheral blood. CDR3 amino acids: CSVGGDEGANALTF. The CDR3 bases are TGCAGCGTTGGGGGGGACGAAGGGGCCAACGCCCTGACTTTC. Based on the CDR3 plus reference TRBV29-1 and TRBJ2-6, the full variable domain is SAVISQKPSRDICQRGTSLTIQCQVDSQVTMMFWYRQQPGQSLTLIATANQGSEATYESGFVIDKFPISRPNLTFSTLTVSNMSPEDSSIYLCSVGGDEGANALTFGAGSRLTVL.